Listed here are 14 T cell receptor beta chains from one sample, sequenced in a study of blood T cell repertoires in COVID-19. Clones were sequenced by immunoSEQ multiplex PCR, and TCRdb holds only the in-frame ones, with some missing. Seen here are some 120,000 clones, 82% observed once, and the top ten hold about 8%. Sequences were obtained from peripheral blood. The receptors derive from a man between 65 and 85 years old with active or convalescent COVID-19.

The chain links TRBV19 to TRBJ2-1, with D possibly TRBD1 on 5 matching bases. The CDR3 sequence is 14 residues long. The germline CDR1 and CDR2 sequences are LNHDA and SQIVND (reference sequence). V was clipped by 3 bases and J by 9 bases, with 15 bases between them. CDR3 coding DNA: TGTGCCAGTAGTATGAGTCAGGGTCGAGGTGAGCAGTTCTTC. This sequence encodes CASSMSQGRGEQFF.

Remarks on this clone: One junction end disagrees with the germline gene, perhaps due to a read error. The chain has TRBV7-7 and TRBJ2-3, with TRBD2 identical over 7 bases. The CDR3 spans 16 residues. Germline V lookup: CDR1 SSHAT, CDR2 FNYEAQ (reference sequence). The CDR3 DNA is TGTGCTAGCAGCTTAGGGAGGGGTGGCAGCACAGATACGCAGTATTTT. Translation gives CASSLGRGGSTDTQYF.

The chain links TRBV7-9 to TRBJ1-2; 7 nucleotides agree with TRBD1. V dropped 2 bases and J dropped 6; count of bases not matched to a gene: 9. CDR1 is SEHNR and CDR2 is FQNEAQ in the germline V gene (reference sequence). This CDR3 comprises 15 residues. The CDR3 nucleotides read TGTGCCAGCAGCTTATTGTCGGCCAGGGGGAATGGCTACACCTTC. This translates into CASSLLSARGNGYTF.

The V and J genes are TRBV9 and TRBJ2-3, with 7 bases aligning to TRBD2. The J segment lost 4 bases and the V segment lost 7 bases, leaving 9 bases of the junction unmatched. Germline V gene data show CDR1 as SGDLS and CDR2 as YYNGEE. The CDR3 runs to 14 residues. The CDR3 loop is CASSSAGVSDTQYF. DNA of the CDR3: TGTGCCAGCTCTTCGGCGGGAGTCTCAGATACGCAGTATTTT. Based on the CDR3 plus reference TRBV9 and TRBJ2-3, the full variable domain is DSGVTQTPKHLITATGQRVTLRCSPRSGDLSVYWYQQSLDQGLQFLIQYYNGEERAKGNILERFSAQQFPDLHSELNLSSLELGDSALYFCASSSAGVSDTQYFGPGTRLTVL.

The gene calls are TRBV12-2 and TRBJ2-2; the table assigns TRBD2, which was not confirmed against the DNA. TRBV12-2 is shown as a pseudogene. The CDR3 loop spans 22 amino acids. The CDR3 reads CASRLAVLIAGGPRSNTGELFF. CDR3 DNA sequence: TGTGCAAGTCGCTTAGCGGTCCTTATAGCGGGAGGCCCTCGTTCGAACACCGGGGAGCTGTTTTTT.

This chain uses TRBV13 with TRBJ2-7; possibly TRBD1 for D (6 bases). Germline CDR1 is PRHDT and CDR2 is FYEKMQ (reference sequence). The V and J ends lost 0 bases and 7 bases respectively, with 13 bases between them. CDR3 size: 14 residues. The CDR3 here is CASSLGTGFWEQYF. For the CDR3, the DNA is TGTGCCAGCAGCTTAGGGACAGGTTTTTGGGAGCAGTACTTC.

The rearrangement uses TRBV4-3 and TRBJ1-1; 7 bases map to TRBD1. Per the germline V gene, CDR1 is LGHNA and CDR2 is YSLEER. Trimming took 2 bases from V and 3 from J; bases not matched to a gene: 6. The CDR3 is 15 amino acids. The CDR3 coding sequence is TGCGCCAGCAGCCAAACAGGGGAGGTCGACACTGAAGCTTTCTTT. Translating it yields CASSQTGEVDTEAFF.

The CDR3 is CASSIKRTARNEKLFF. DNA for the CDR3: TGTGCCAGTAGTATCAAACGGACAGCGAGGAATGAAAAACTGTTTTTT. The V gene is TRBV19, the J gene TRBJ1-4, with a weak D call TRBD1 (6 bases). The CDR3 runs to 16 residues. V was shortened by 3 bases and J by 5 bases, with 16 bases between the two germline ends. The germline CDR1 and CDR2 sequences are LNHDA and SQIVND (reference sequence).

V gene TRBV12-5 combines with J gene TRBJ1-2, with a weak D call TRBD1 (6 bases). The CDR3 sequence is 13 residues long. Germline CDR1 reads LGHNT; CDR2 reads FRNRAP. V shed 6 bases and J shed 7 bases, with 15 bases lying between them. The CDR3 sequence: CASGGQGFVGYTF. In DNA form, the CDR3 reads TGTGCTAGTGGGGGGCAGGGGTTCGTTGGCTACACCTTC.

The chain combines TRBV6-1 with TRBJ2-7, with D perhaps matching TRBD2 (5 bases). CDR3 size: 15 residues. CDR1 and CDR2 (germline): MNHNS, SASEGT. Trimming removed 2 bases at V and 6 bases at J, with 17 bases between. Written as DNA, the CDR3 is TGTGCCAGCAGTGAAATTCGGCAGGATAGCGCCGAGCAGTACTTC. This gives the protein CASSEIRQDSAEQYF.

The V and J genes are TRBV5-1 and TRBJ2-7, with a tentative D call TRBD1 (6 bases). The CDR3 totals 14 residues. Germline CDR1 reads SGHRS; CDR2 reads YFSETQ. V was cut by 0 bases and J by 3 bases, with 10 bases left in between. In nucleotides, the CDR3 is TGCGCCAGCAGCTTGGAGGGCAGGGGCTACGAGCAGTACTTC. It encodes CASSLEGRGYEQYF.

The V call is TRBV7-2, the J call TRBJ1-5; D may be TRBD1 (6 bases). V was pared by 1 base and J by 1 base, with 11 bases between. CDR1 SGHTA and CDR2 FQGNSA come from the germline V gene. There are 16 residues in the CDR3. The CDR3: CASSLEGQLSNQPQHF. For the CDR3, the DNA is TGTGCCAGCAGCTTAGAAGGACAGCTGAGCAATCAGCCCCAGCATTTT.

The chain employs TRBV24-1 and TRBJ1-1; TRBD1 agrees at 8 bases. CDR3 size: 17 residues. CDR1 is KGHDR and CDR2 is SFDVKD in the germline V gene. Trimming cost V 4 bases and J 2 bases; bases outside gene matches: 11. The CDR3 is CATSEVQGEKQNTEAFF. The CDR3 DNA sequence: TGTGCCACCAGTGAGGTACAGGGGGAGAAACAAAACACTGAAGCTTTCTTT.

V and J are TRBV25-1 and TRBJ2-1; 8 bases match TRBD1. With V trimmed by 3 bases and J by 8 bases, 9 bases remained unmatched. Germline lookup yields CDR1 MGHDK and CDR2 SYGVNS. The CDR3 has 15 residues. The CDR3: CASSDYDRGFYEQFF. The CDR3 bases are TGTGCCAGCAGTGACTACGACAGGGGATTTTATGAGCAGTTCTTC.